These 12 T cell receptor beta chains were sequenced from one sample in a study of blood T cell repertoires in COVID-19. The method was immunoSEQ multiplex PCR; TCRdb's version includes in-frame clones alone and lacks a portion of them. The data hold a few hundred thousand clones, with 88% observed a single time. The sequenced material came from peripheral blood. Receptors were obtained from a woman aged 25-40 years with COVID-19, enrolled during active disease.

This chain links TRBV13 with TRBJ1-1; 7 positions agree with TRBD1. V lost 1 base, J lost 1 base, and 0 bases stayed unmatched. This CDR3 spans 14 amino acids. Germline lookup yields CDR1 PRHDT and CDR2 FYEKMQ (reference sequence). For the CDR3, the DNA is TGTGCCAGCAGCTTAGAGGGGGCGAACACTGAAGCTTTCTTT. This codes for CASSLEGANTEAFF.

This clone was found a few times. This rearrangement joins TRBV10-1 to TRBJ2-2; D remains ambiguous. V lost 0 bases and J 9 bases, leaving 11 bases between the germline ends. The CDR3 covers 14 residues. Germline CDR1 reads WNHNN; CDR2 reads SYGVQD (reference sequence). The CDR3 bases are TGCGCCAGCAGTGAGTCTGGCCTGCTGCGGGAGCTGTTTTTT. Its translation is CASSESGLLRELFF.

The chain uses TRBV7-2 and TRBJ2-5, with D possibly being TRBD1 (5 bases). Trimming shortened V by 0 bases and J by 2 bases, and 13 bases separated the two germline ends. CDR3 length: 16 residues. CDR1 SGHTA and CDR2 FQGNSA come from the germline V gene. This CDR3 reads CASSLAPSQGQETQYF. CDR3 nucleotide sequence: TGTGCCAGCAGCTTAGCCCCCAGCCAGGGTCAAGAGACCCAGTACTTC.

This clone was found once. The chain recombines TRBV7-9 with TRBJ1-1; 8 nucleotides line up with TRBD1. Germline CDR1 is SEHNR and CDR2 is FQNEAQ (reference sequence). The CDR3 loop spans 14 amino acids. V dropped 4 bases and J dropped 4; count of bases not matched to a gene: 5. This chain's CDR3 is CASSSTGGVTEAFF. In nucleotides, the CDR3 is TGTGCCAGCAGCTCAACAGGGGGTGTCACTGAAGCTTTCTTT.

Concerning this clone itself: Other DNA sequences in this sample translate to the same CDR3. The CDR3 is CASSQDVTSGYNEQFF. CDR3 DNA: TGTGCCAGCAGCCAAGATGTGACTAGCGGATACAATGAGCAGTTCTTC. The chain couples TRBV3-1 (or the pseudogene TRBV3-2) to TRBJ2-1; 9 bases fit TRBD2. The CDR3 is made up of 16 amino acids. Looked up from germline, CDR1 is LGHDT and CDR2 is YNNKEL (reference sequence). Trimming removed 0 bases from V and 4 bases from J; junction bases left unmatched: 4.

The chain carries TRBV7-2 and TRBJ1-6; no definite D call. Germline values: CDR1 SGHTA, CDR2 FQGNSA. The CDR3 has 16 amino acids. V was shortened by 1 base and J by 10 bases, with 17 bases between the two germline ends. Here the CDR3 DNA reads TGTGCCAGCAGCTTAGTCCCCCCAACCCAGAAGTCACCCCTCCACTTT. Encoded protein: CASSLVPPTQKSPLHF.

This clone was recorded a few times. The J gene is TRBJ1-1, the V gene TRBV25-1; TRBD1 might be the D (5 bases). The ends were cut back, 1 base at V and 4 bases at J, with 10 bases in the middle. From germline, CDR1 is MGHDK and CDR2 SYGVNS. The CDR3 is 14 residues long. The CDR3 loop is CASSEFGTGTEAFF. CDR3 DNA: TGTGCCAGCAGTGAATTTGGCACAGGCACTGAAGCTTTCTTT.

The rearrangement links TRBV7-8 to TRBJ2-3; D gene ambiguous. The CDR3 extends over 15 amino acids. Trimming pared 0 bases from V and 6 bases from J, leaving 13 bases between. The V gene's germline CDR1 is SGHVS and CDR2 FQNEAQ. The CDR3 region is CASSLASRGLDTQYF. In DNA form, the CDR3 reads TGTGCCAGCAGCTTAGCTAGCCGAGGCCTGGATACGCAGTATTTT.

The V and J genes are TRBV19 and TRBJ2-7, with D perhaps matching TRBD2 (5 bases). This CDR3 is built from 13 residues. The V and J ends lost 2 bases and 2 bases respectively, with 7 bases between them. Germline V gene sequence: CDR1 LNHDA, CDR2 SQIVND (reference sequence). The CDR3 here is CASSITGTYEQYF. Here the CDR3 DNA reads TGTGCCAGTAGTATAACCGGGACCTACGAGCAGTACTTC.

This chain joins TRBV5-1 and TRBJ2-5, with a weak D call TRBD1 (6 bases). CDR1 is SGHRS, CDR2 YFSETQ, per germline. V lost 4 bases to trimming and J lost 5 bases, with 21 bases between them. The CDR3 extends over 16 amino acids. CDR3 nucleotides: TGCGCCAGCAGCGGGACACAGGGTCGGATAGGGGAGACCCAGTACTTC. Its translation is CASSGTQGRIGETQYF. The full variable domain, completed using reference TRBV5-1 and TRBJ2-5, is KAGVTQTPRYLIKTRGQQVTLSCSPISGHRSVSWYQQTPGQGLQFLFEYFSETQRNKGNFPGRFSGRQFSNSRSEMNVSTLELGDSALYLCASSGTQGRIGETQYFGPGTRLLVL.

This clone was observed a single time. The V and J genes are TRBV29-1 and TRBJ2-3; the match to TRBD2 covers 8 bases. This CDR3 spans 18 amino acids. Germline V gene data show CDR1 as SQVTM and CDR2 as ANQGSEA. The V segment lost 7 bases and the J segment 0 bases; nucleotides outside the gene matches: 18. CDR3 sequence (DNA): TGCAGCGCCCCCCACTCGAGCCGGGGGGGGTTTAGCACAGATACGCAGTATTTT. It specifies CSAPHSSRGGFSTDTQYF.

The V call is TRBV6-6, the J call TRBJ2-1, with 10 bases that match TRBD2. This CDR3 has 14 amino acids. The V and J ends lost 2 bases and 7 bases, in that order; junction bases with no gene match: 2. Germline V gives CDR1 MNHNY, CDR2 SVGAGI (reference sequence). CDR3 amino acids: CASSYTSGTNEQFF. The CDR3 nucleotides are TGTGCCAGCAGTTACACTAGCGGGACAAATGAGCAGTTCTTC.